The rows below give T cell receptor beta chains drawn from one sample of a study of shared clonotypes between healthy human individuals. Only in-frame clones appear in the TCRdb table, and some are missing; sequencing was by immunoSEQ multiplex PCR. In the table there are around 1.1 million clones, 75% to 80% of which are singletons. Sequenced: memory CD4+ T cells from PBMCs. These receptors came from a young man in good health. Some clones in this sample may be carry-over from other donors' samples. Both conserved end residues are part of each CDR3. Fields, in order: clone size, D gene, J gene, V gene, CDR3 DNA, CDR3 protein. The D gene is left open where the match is weak. A row's size may be missing; if present it is once, few, many or a size class.

>NA|NA|TRBJ2-7|TRBV5-1
TGCGCCAGCAGCCAAGGGACCTCCTACGAGCAGTACTTC
CASSQGTSYEQYF
>NA|TRBD1|TRBJ2-5|TRBV5-4
TGTGCCAGCAGACGACAGGGGCTACCCGGGGAGACCCAGTACTTC
CASRRQGLPGETQYF
>NA|NA|TRBJ1-4|TRBV18
TGTGCCAGCTCACCATCGATAGCAACTAATGAAAAACTGTTTTTT
CASSPSIATNEKLFF
>NA|NA|TRBJ1-1|TRBV5-1
TGCGCCAGCAGCTTGGCCGCCGGGGGCACTGAAGCTTTCTTT
CASSLAAGGTEAFF
>NA|NA|TRBJ2-3|TRBV7-3
TGTGCCAGCAGCGTAGACGGGGTGACAGATACGCAGTATTTT
CASSVDGVTDTQYF
>NA|TRBD2|TRBJ2-2|TRBV5-1
TGCGCCAGCAGCTCGGGGGACTACCCTAACACCGGGGAGCTGTTTTTT
CASSSGDYPNTGELFF
>NA|NA|TRBJ1-2|TRBV4-1
TGCGCCAGCAGCCCGAGGCTTGACGATGGCTACACCTTC
CASSPRLDDGYTF
>NA|TRBD1|TRBJ2-1|TRBV29-1
TGCAGCGTTGAGTGGGGACAGCCCCCCTACAATGAGCAGTTCTTC
CSVEWGQPPYNEQFF
>NA|NA|TRBJ2-3|TRBV4-1
TGCGCCAGCAGCCCCGGTCCTAGCACAGATACGCAGTATTTT
CASSPGPSTDTQYF
>once|TRBD2|TRBJ2-1|TRBV28
TGTGCCAGCAGTCCCCCTAGCGGGAGGAGGAATGAGCAGTTCTTC
CASSPPSGRRNEQFF
>NA|TRBD2|TRBJ2-7|TRBV5-1
TGCGCCAGCAGCACGGGACTAGAGGGGAAAGACGAGCAGTACTTC
CASSTGLEGKDEQYF
>few|TRBD1|TRBJ2-5|TRBV27
TGTGCCAGCACCCAACTACAGGGGCAAGAGACCCAGTACTTC
CASTQLQGQETQYF
>NA|TRBD2|TRBJ2-2|TRBV23-1
TGCGCCAGCAGTCCCCCGGGACTAGCGGTCTTTGGGCGCACCGGGGAGCTGTTTTTT
CASSPPGLAVFGRTGELFF
>few|NA|TRBJ1-5|TRBV28
TGTGCCAGCATCCCTCGGGCCAGGGTCAATCAGCCCCAGCATTTT
CASIPRARVNQPQHF
>NA|NA|TRBJ1-2|TRBV4-3
TGCGCCAGCAGCCCCCGGGGCCCAACGGACTATGGCTACACCTTC
CASSPRGPTDYGYTF
>once|NA|TRBJ1-1|TRBV30
TGTGCCTGGACAGGGGTATTTGACACTGAAGCTTTCTTT
CAWTGVFDTEAFF
>NA|NA|TRBJ1-1|TRBV11-2
TGTGCCAGCAGCATACGGTGGGGGACGACAGCTTTCTTT
CASSIRWGTTAFF
>NA|TRBD1|TRBJ1-5|TRBV28
TGTGCCAGCAGAACAGGGGGCGAAGGCAATCAGCCCCAGCATTTT
CASRTGGEGNQPQHF
>NA|TRBD2|TRBJ2-7|TRBV7-2
TGTGCCAGCAGTCGGACTAGCGGGATGCCCTACGAGCAGTACTTC
CASSRTSGMPYEQYF
>few|NA|TRBJ2-5|TRBV6-1
TGTGCCAGCACTCTGGCAACAGTGGGGGAGACCCAGTACTTC
CASTLATVGETQYF
>NA|NA|TRBJ2-1|TRBV4-1
TGCGCCAGCAGCCCGGGAGTCCGGGACAATGAGCAGTTCTTC
CASSPGVRDNEQFF
>NA|NA|TRBJ2-7|TRBV4-3
TGCGCCAGCAGCCGCACGGGAGCGACCGCCTACGAGCAGTACTTC
CASSRTGATAYEQYF
>NA|TRBD1|TRBJ1-3|TRBV10-3
TGTGCCATCAGGGGGACAGGGGGCCGATCTGGAAACACCATATATTTT
CAIRGTGGRSGNTIYF
>NA|NA|TRBJ2-5|TRBV5-1
TGCGCCAGCAGCTTGGCCTGGGAGAGAAGGGAGACCCAGTACTTC
CASSLAWERRETQYF
>NA|NA|TRBJ2-7|TRBV4-1
TGCGCCAGCAGCCAGATTACCGGGCCCTACGAGCAGTACTTC
CASSQITGPYEQYF
>NA|TRBD1|TRBJ2-5|TRBV6-6
TGTGCCAGCAAAAATAGCCGGGACAGGGTAGAGACCCAGTACTTC
CASKNSRDRVETQYF
>once|TRBD2|TRBJ2-3|TRBV5-4
TGTGCCAGCAGCTTGAAACTAGCGGGAGGGGCAGATACGCAGTATTTT
CASSLKLAGGADTQYF
>NA|TRBD1|TRBJ1-1|TRBV18
TGTGCCAGCTCACCAGGGCAGGGGGACGCTGAAGCTTTCTTT
CASSPGQGDAEAFF
>NA|TRBD1|TRBJ2-3|TRBV6-5
TGTGCCAGCAGTTACCCAGACAGGGGGAGGCAGTATTTT
CASSYPDRGRQYF
>NA|NA|TRBJ2-3|TRBV18
TGTGCCAGCTCACAATCACAGGGAACCACAGATACGCAGTATTTT
CASSQSQGTTDTQYF
>few|NA|TRBJ1-2|TRBV19
TGTGCCAGTAGTCGACAGGACTATGGCTACACCTTC
CASSRQDYGYTF
>few|TRBD1|TRBJ2-3|TRBV10-3
TGTGCCATCAGTGGGTGGACAGGGCGGGAAACAGATACGCAGTATTTT
CAISGWTGRETDTQYF
>NA|NA|TRBJ1-4|TRBV7-9
TGTGCCAGCAGCTTAGTAGTGGGGGGCAGATTAAATGAAAAACTGTTTTTT
CASSLVVGGRLNEKLFF
>NA|NA|TRBJ1-1|TRBV7-8
TGTGCCAGCAGCCCTGCTGTAAGGGGCCCCGAAGCTTTCTTT
CASSPAVRGPEAFF
>NA|NA|TRBJ2-4|TRBV28
TGTGCCAGTCGCACAGGGATGTTGGACATTCAGTACTTC
CASRTGMLDIQYF
>once|TRBD1|TRBJ2-5|TRBV28
TGTGCCAGCAGTTCCCCCAGGGGGCGGCAAGAGACCCAGTACTTC
CASSSPRGRQETQYF
>NA|NA|TRBJ1-3|TRBV4-1
TGCGCCAGCAGCCAAGACCGAAACACCATATATTTT
CASSQDRNTIYF
>NA|NA|TRBJ1-1|TRBV7-6
TGTGCCAGCAGCTTTGGCGGAAGAGGGGCTGAAGCTTTCTTT
CASSFGGRGAEAFF
>NA|NA|TRBJ1-2|TRBV2
TGTGCCAGCAGTGAAGAAGGGGATGGCTACACCTTC
CASSEEGDGYTF
>NA|NA|TRBJ1-1|TRBV4-1
TGCGCCAGCAGCCAGATTTGGGAGACTGAAGCTTTCTTT
CASSQIWETEAFF
>NA|NA|TRBJ2-5|TRBV9
TGTGCCAGCAGCCCTCGTTCCTACCAAGAGACCCAGTACTTC
CASSPRSYQETQYF
>NA|TRBD1|TRBJ2-3|TRBV2
TGTGCCAGCCTTCGGACAGGTTACACAGATACGCAGTATTTT
CASLRTGYTDTQYF
>NA|NA|TRBJ2-3|TRBV7-2
TGTGCCAGCAGCTTAGTGGGGAACACAGATACGCAGTATTTT
CASSLVGNTDTQYF
>NA|NA|TRBJ2-6|TRBV9
TGTGCCAGCAGCGTCTACTCTGGGGCCAACGTCCTGACTTTC
CASSVYSGANVLTF
>once|NA|TRBJ1-1|TRBV19
TGTGCCAGTAGTCCGCGACAGCCCGAAGCTTTCTTT
CASSPRQPEAFF
>few|TRBD1|TRBJ2-2|TRBV4-2
TGTGCCAGCAGCCAAGATTTCCAGGGGGCCGGGGAGCTGTTTTTT
CASSQDFQGAGELFF
>NA|NA|TRBJ1-4|TRBV5-4
TGTGCCGGTTCCGAGGGGGCAACTAATGAAAAACTGTTTTTT
CAGSEGATNEKLFF
>NA|TRBD1|TRBJ2-7|TRBV11-2
TGTGCCAGCAGCCGCCTGGGACAGGGCCCGAGCGAGCAGTACTTC
CASSRLGQGPSEQYF
>NA|NA|TRBJ1-1|TRBV7-3
TGTGCCAGCAGCTTATCCCCAGGAAGAAACACTGAAGCTTTCTTT
CASSLSPGRNTEAFF
>NA|TRBD1|TRBJ2-2|TRBV25-1
TGTGCCAGCAGTGAATATGAAGGACAGGGCGACACCGGGGAGCTGTTTTTT
CASSEYEGQGDTGELFF
>NA|TRBD1|TRBJ2-7|TRBV6-5
TGTGCCAGCAGTCCGAGGGGGCAAGTATACGAGCAGTACTTC
CASSPRGQVYEQYF
>NA|NA|TRBJ1-5|TRBV5-1
TGCGCCAGCAGCCCGGGGAGCAATCAGCCCCAGCATTTT
CASSPGSNQPQHF
>NA|TRBD2|TRBJ2-1|TRBV6-1
TGTGCCAGCAGTGAAGCGACAGGGAGCGGGGGGAATGAGCAGTTCTTC
CASSEATGSGGNEQFF
>many|NA|TRBJ2-7|TRBV5-1
TGCGCCAGCAGCTTGGGTTCCTTCTCCGAGCAGTACTTC
CASSLGSFSEQYF
>NA|TRBD1|TRBJ2-7|TRBV7-2
TGTGCCAGCAGCTTAGGGGGACAGGGCTCCTACGAGCAGTACTTC
CASSLGGQGSYEQYF
>few|NA|TRBJ1-5|TRBV19
TGTGCCAGTAGTATAGCCCACTTTGGGGGTCAGCCCCAGCATTTT
CASSIAHFGGQPQHF
>few|TRBD2|TRBJ2-2|TRBV5-6
TGTGCCAGCAGCTTTCGGGGGGTTGCGACCGGGGAGCTGTTTTTT
CASSFRGVATGELFF
>NA|NA|TRBJ2-2|TRBV28
TGTGCCAGCAGTTTATTTCCCGGGAGAAACACCGGGGAGCTGTTTTTT
CASSLFPGRNTGELFF
>NA|TRBD2|TRBJ2-1|TRBV7-2
TGTGCCAGCCGAAGAGGACTAGCGGGCGCAGGAGGTGAGCAGTTCTTC
CASRRGLAGAGGEQFF